This T cell receptor (beta chain) came from a study of control samples from healthy donors and cancer patients. Profiling relied on immunoSEQ multiplex PCR, and the TCRdb table lists in-frame clones only, not all of them. The sample lists fewer than 200,000 clones, around 89% seen once, with about 1.4% in the top ten. The CDR3 totals 14 residues. Germline CDR1 reads LGHNA; CDR2 reads YNFKEQ. V lost 4 bases and J lost 6, with 14 bases in between. This clonotype was sampled from a woman aged 50 to 65 in good health. The rearrangement links TRBV4-2 to TRBJ2-3; D may be TRBD1 or TRBD2 (5 bases each). The specimen sequenced was blood. In DNA form, the CDR3 reads TGTGCCAGCAGCCTGGGTACGGGGACGGATACGCAGTATTTT. This codes for CASSLGTGTDTQYF.